A single sample gave rise to the 30 T cell receptor beta chains below, sequenced in a study of regulatory T cells in long-lasting Graves disease. Construction of TCR beta libraries relied on iRepertoire HTBI primers and on Arm-PCR targeting CDR3 regions. TCRdb independently ran MiXCR on the multiplex PCR reads; one entry per CDR3 protein. The sample has 300,000 or so distinct CDR3 sequences, about 20% seen once. The time point was: persistent/refractory GD, antithyroid drugs over 5 years with positive TRAb. With RNA extracted from PBMCs as input, the TCR library was made. Material: peripheral blood mononuclear cells (PBMCs), obtained when the disease was refractory, from a patient treated with antithyroid drugs. These receptors all come from a female donor with Graves disease.

The genes are TRBV7-3 and TRBJ2-7; no reliable D call. The CDR3 is 15 residues long. The germline V and J ends were trimmed by 5 bases and 2 bases, with 16 bases remaining between them. Looked up from germline, CDR1 is SGHTA and CDR2 is FQGTGA. The CDR3 here is CASSRKYQETYEQYF. CDR3 sequence (DNA): TGTGCCAGCAGCCGTAAATACCAGGAGACCTACGAGCAGTACTTC.

This clonotype was found a few times. At one end the junction does not follow the germline gene, possibly because of a read error. The rearrangement joins TRBV6-1 to TRBJ2-7; no clear D gene. CDR3 size: 14 residues. CDR1 is MNHNS, CDR2 SASEGT, per germline. This chain's CDR3 is CATSLLAGIYEQYF. The CDR3, as DNA: TGTGCCACCAGTCTCTTAGCCGGTATCTACGAGCAGTACTTC.

Ten or more counts support this clonotype. The gene calls are TRBV2 and TRBJ1-6; unclear D gene. V gave up 7 bases and J gave up 0 bases, with 4 bases separating them. CDR1 is SNHLY and CDR2 is FYNNEI in the germline V gene. The CDR3 covers 13 residues. DNA of the CDR3: TGTGCCAGCAAAAGCTCCTATAATTCACCCCTCCACTTT. Its translation is CASKSSYNSPLHF.

This clonotype was seen at least ten times. The genes are TRBV2 and TRBJ1-1; D unresolved. There are 13 residues in the CDR3. Per the germline V gene, CDR1 is SNHLY and CDR2 is FYNNEI. The germline V and J ends were trimmed by 2 bases and 13 bases, with 17 bases remaining between them. The CDR3 is CASSETQTWGYFF. CDR3 nucleotide sequence: TGTGCCAGCAGTGAAACCCAGACATGGGGATATTTCTTT. Full variable domain (outside the CDR3, taken from reference TRBV2 and TRBJ1-1): EPEVTQTPSHQVTQMGQEVILRCVPISNHLYFYWYRQILGQKVEFLVSFYNNEISEKSEIFDDQFSVERPDGSNFTLKIRSTKLEDSAMYFCASSETQTWGYFFGQGTRLTVV.

This clonotype was seen many times. The genes are TRBV6-5 and TRBJ1-5; possible D gene TRBD1, 6 bases. Looked up from germline, CDR1 is MNHEY and CDR2 is SVGAGI. The CDR3 extends over 15 amino acids. V shed 2 bases and J shed 2 bases, with 10 bases lying between them. The CDR3 is CASSYGRGGNQPQHF. The CDR3 DNA reads TGTGCCAGCAGTTACGGCAGGGGAGGCAATCAGCCCCAGCATTTT.

This clonotype came up many times. The genes are TRBV14 and TRBJ1-4; TRBD1 matches at 7 bases. The CDR3 is 15 amino acids. Germline trimming cut 6 bases from V and 1 base from J; bases unmatched to any gene: 5. Germline CDR1 is SGHDN and CDR2 is FVKESK. The CDR3 nucleotides are TGTGCCAGCAGTCGCTACAGGGGAACTAATGAAAAACTGTTTTTT. Protein: CASSRYRGTNEKLFF.

This clonotype was detected ten times or more. The chain couples TRBV7-2 to TRBJ2-7, with 15 bases identical to TRBD2. The junction had 5 bases not matched to a gene; V was cut back by 3 bases and J by 5 bases. The CDR3 covers 16 residues. Germline loops: CDR1 SGHTA, CDR2 FQGNSA. This CDR3 reads CASSFAGTSGRNEQYF. The CDR3 coding sequence is TGTGCCAGCAGCTTCGCCGGGACTAGCGGGAGGAACGAGCAGTACTTC.

This clonotype was counted only a few times. The V call is TRBV24-1, the J call TRBJ1-5, with a weak D call TRBD1 (6 bases). This CDR3 is 12 amino acids long. Germline CDR1 reads KGHDR; CDR2 reads SFDVKD. Trimming took off 10 bases at V and 3 bases at J, with 9 bases between the two ends. The DNA of the CDR3 is TGTGCCACTGAGGGGGACAATCAGCCCCAGCATTTT. Its translation is CATEGDNQPQHF.

Many counts were recorded for this clonotype. The chain carries TRBV6-1 and TRBJ1-1, with D unresolved. The germline V gene has CDR1 MNHNS and CDR2 SASEGT. With 3 bases removed from V and 11 bases from J, the gap between germline ends came to 19 bases. The CDR3 length is 14 residues. The CDR3 nucleotides read TGTGCCAGCAGTGATTACAGAATAAGACCCGAGGCTTTCTTT. Amino acid sequence: CASSDYRIRPEAFF.

This clonotype was counted ten times or more. V gene TRBV28 combines with J gene TRBJ1-2; tentatively, D is TRBD1 (5 bases). V lost 8 bases and J lost 2, with 18 bases in between. Germline assignment: CDR1 MDHEN and CDR2 SYDVKM. The CDR3 covers 15 residues. As DNA, the CDR3 is TGTGCCAGCTGCTTGGGGGGGGGACTCAACTATGGCTACACCTTC. Its protein is CASCLGGGLNYGYTF.

The V and J genes are TRBV28 and TRBJ2-6, with D uncertain. CDR3 size: 15 residues. Germline CDR1 is MDHEN and CDR2 is SYDVKM. Trimming removed 7 bases at V and 5 bases at J, with 15 bases between. CDR3 in amino acids: CASNPGQLRANVLTF. In DNA form, the CDR3 reads TGTGCCAGCAACCCCGGGCAGCTTAGGGCCAACGTCCTGACTTTC.

This clonotype was recorded at least ten times. CDR3 nucleotides: TGTGCCAGCAGCTTGGGACTGGACAGGACCTCCTATGGCTACACCTTC. It specifies CASSLGLDRTSYGYTF. The chain uses TRBV5-4 and TRBJ1-2; 7 nucleotides match TRBD1. The trim removed 0 bases at V and 4 bases at J, leaving 9 bases unmatched. CDR1 is SGHNT and CDR2 is YYREEE in the germline V gene (reference sequence). CDR3 length: 16 amino acids.

Only one count was recorded for this clonotype. A much larger clone differs by one base, so this may be a read error. V is TRBV3-1 and J is TRBJ2-7, with D hard to call. The ends were cut back, 1 base at V and 0 bases at J, with 7 bases in the middle. The CDR3 sequence is 14 residues long. Germline V CDR1 and CDR2: LGHDT, YNNKEL (reference sequence). CDR3 sequence reads: CASSQAEDSYEQYF. CDR3 nucleotide sequence: TGTGCCAGCAGCCAAGCAGAAGACTCCTACGAGCAGTACTTC.

The sample holds a few counts of this clonotype. The chain has TRBV10-3 and TRBJ2-2; TRBD1 aligns across 7 bases. Losses at the gene ends were 4 bases for V and 4 bases for J; bases not matched to a gene: 9. The CDR3 extends over 16 amino acids. CDR1 is ENHRY, CDR2 SYGVKD, per germline. The CDR3 coding sequence is TGTGCCATCAGTGTTCCAGGGGGTTCGAGCACCGGGGAGCTGTTTTTT. It encodes CAISVPGGSSTGELFF.

This clonotype was picked up many times. V and J are TRBV7-6 and TRBJ2-5; 11 bases match TRBD2. The CDR3 length is 18 residues. Germline V gene lookup returns CDR1 SGHVS and CDR2 FNYEAQ. With 1 base clipped from V and 4 bases from J, the junction kept 11 bases outside the gene matches. CDR3 residues: CASSLVPLLAGVRETQYF. The CDR3 DNA sequence: TGTGCCAGCAGCTTAGTTCCCCTACTAGCGGGAGTTCGAGAGACCCAGTACTTC.

This clonotype appeared many times. The chain has TRBV29-1 and TRBJ2-5, with TRBD1 identical over 9 bases. Trimming cost V 6 bases and J 3 bases; bases outside gene matches: 11. Per germline, CDR1 SQVTM and CDR2 ANQGSEA. This CDR3 has 15 amino acids. CDR3 sequence: CSVGTGRFIEETQYF. The DNA for the CDR3 is TGCAGCGTCGGGACAGGGAGGTTTATTGAAGAGACCCAGTACTTC.

This clonotype was seen at least ten times. The rearrangement joins TRBV12-3 or TRBV12-4 to TRBJ2-7; D is undetermined. Trimming left V 6 bases short and J 0 bases short, with 3 bases between. CDR3 length: 11 residues. In DNA, the CDR3 is TGTGCCAGCAGCTCCTCCTACGAGCAGTACTTC. It codes for CASSSSYEQYF.

The chain couples TRBV5-1 to TRBJ2-3; possible D gene TRBD2, 6 bases. CDR3 size: 14 residues. Per the germline V gene, CDR1 is SGHRS and CDR2 is YFSETQ. The germline V and J ends were trimmed by 0 bases and 6 bases, with 11 bases remaining between them. The CDR3 loop reads CASSLDGSGDTQYF. Here the CDR3 DNA reads TGCGCCAGCAGCTTGGACGGGAGCGGGGATACGCAGTATTTT. The whole variable domain, filled in from reference TRBV5-1 and TRBJ2-3, reads KAGVTQTPRYLIKTRGQQVTLSCSPISGHRSVSWYQQTPGQGLQFLFEYFSETQRNKGNFPGRFSGRQFSNSRSEMNVSTLELGDSALYLCASSLDGSGDTQYFGPGTRLTVL.

This clonotype has at least ten counts. The V and J genes are TRBV12-5 and TRBJ2-5, with D maybe TRBD2 (6 bases). V lost 3 bases to trimming and J lost 3 bases, with 14 bases between them. CDR3 length: 15 residues. Germline assignment: CDR1 LGHNT and CDR2 FRNRAP. The CDR3: CASGFPRGGEETQYF. The CDR3 nucleotides read TGTGCTAGTGGTTTCCCCCGGGGCGGGGAAGAGACCCAGTACTTC.

The chain couples TRBV12-3 or TRBV12-4 to TRBJ2-7, with a weak D call TRBD1 (6 bases). The V and J ends lost 6 bases and 0 bases respectively, with 9 bases between them. The CDR3 runs to 13 residues. CDR3 sequence: CASRDRDSYEQYF. In nucleotides, the CDR3 is TGTGCCAGCAGGGACAGAGACTCCTACGAGCAGTACTTC.

The genes are TRBV9 and TRBJ2-1; 11 bases agree with TRBD2. V gave up 0 bases and J gave up 3 bases; unmatched junction bases: 8. The CDR3 covers 18 residues. CDR1 is SGDLS and CDR2 is YYNGEE in the germline V gene. The CDR3 DNA reads TGTGCCAGCAGCGTAGTAAGTAGCGGGAGGGGTAGCTACAATGAGCAGTTCTTC. It codes for CASSVVSSGRGSYNEQFF. Full variable domain (remainder filled in from reference TRBV9 and TRBJ2-1): DSGVTQTPKHLITATGQRVTLRCSPRSGDLSVYWYQQSLDQGLQFLIQYYNGEERAKGNILERFSAQQFPDLHSELNLSSLELGDSALYFCASSVVSSGRGSYNEQFFGPGTRLTVL.

This clonotype has a count of ten or more. The chain recombines TRBV7-9 with TRBJ2-2; tentatively, D is TRBD2 (5 bases). CDR3 length: 16 residues. From germline, CDR1 is SEHNR and CDR2 FQNEAQ (reference sequence). V was trimmed by 0 bases and J by 6 bases, leaving 14 bases between them. The CDR3 loop is CASSLAPIPGAGELFF. For the CDR3, the DNA is TGTGCCAGCAGCTTAGCACCGATACCCGGGGCCGGGGAGCTGTTTTTT.

This clonotype came up a few times. The V and J genes are TRBV7-3 and TRBJ1-6; 7 bases are a match to TRBD1. The CDR3 sequence is 15 residues long. V lost 2 bases to trimming and J lost 5 bases; unmatched junction nucleotides: 3. Germline lookup yields CDR1 SGHTA and CDR2 FQGTGA. CDR3 nucleotides: TGTGCCAGCAGCTTAGGGGACAGAAATAATTCACCCCTCCACTTT. Its translation is CASSLGDRNNSPLHF.

The sample holds a few counts of this clonotype. The chain recombines TRBV6-1 with TRBJ1-1, with D maybe TRBD1 (5 bases). The CDR3 spans 16 residues. The V end lost 7 bases, the J end lost 0 bases, and 18 bases lay between the germline ends. Germline V gene sequence: CDR1 MNHNS, CDR2 SASEGT. CDR3 amino acids: CASNPPGAGLNTEAFF. In DNA form, the CDR3 reads TGTGCCAGCAACCCCCCCGGGGCAGGGTTGAACACTGAAGCTTTCTTT.

This clonotype was seen ten or more times. This sequence joins TRBV14 and TRBJ1-2; TRBD1 might be the D (5 bases). This CDR3 is built from 13 residues. V was shortened by 1 base and J by 5 bases, with 8 bases between the two germline ends. The germline V gene encodes CDR1 SGHDN and CDR2 FVKESK. The CDR3 loop reads CASSQGQTYGYTF. CDR3 DNA: TGTGCCAGCAGCCAAGGACAGACTTATGGCTACACCTTC.

This clonotype turned up a few times. The rearrangement joins TRBV7-9 to TRBJ1-1; D possibly corresponds to TRBD1 (6 bases). Trimming cost V 6 bases and J 1 base, with 15 bases left between them. The CDR3 has 15 amino acids. Germline CDR1 is SEHNR and CDR2 is FQNEAQ (reference sequence). The CDR3 DNA reads as TGTGCCAGCAGGTACCGGGGGCGCGGGAACACTGAAGCTTTCTTT. Protein product: CASRYRGRGNTEAFF.

J is TRBJ2-5 and V is TRBV18; no clear D. Germline lookup yields CDR1 KGHSH and CDR2 LQKENI. The CDR3 has 15 amino acids. The V and J ends lost 2 bases and 3 bases respectively, with 13 bases between them. DNA of the CDR3: TGTGCCAGCTCACCATTTCTAGGGCCCAAAGAGACCCAGTACTTC. Protein product: CASSPFLGPKETQYF. The entire variable domain, with the rest obtained from reference TRBV18 and TRBJ2-5, is as follows: NAGVMQNPRHLVRRRGQEARLRCSPMKGHSHVYWYRQLPEEGLKFMVYLQKENIIDESGMPKERFSAEFPKEGPSILRIQQVVRGDSAAYFCASSPFLGPKETQYFGPGTRLLVL.

On this clonotype itself: A much larger clone lies a single base off, so this may be a read error. The chain links TRBV14 to TRBJ2-7, with 10 bases aligning to TRBD2. The trim removed 5 bases at V and 6 bases at J, leaving 7 bases unmatched. In germline, CDR1 is SGHDN, CDR2 FVKESK. The CDR3 extends over 14 amino acids. The CDR3, as DNA: TGTGCCAGCAGCGGTCTAGCGGGGGACTGCGAGCAGTACTTC. Encoded protein: CASSGLAGDCEQYF.

V is TRBV7-2 and J is TRBJ2-2; the D gene is possibly TRBD2 (6 bases). V lost 2 bases, J lost 3 bases, and 13 bases lay in between. CDR1 and CDR2 (germline): SGHTA, FQGNSA. CDR3 length equals 16 residues. The CDR3 sequence: CASSLNPAGYTGELFF. The CDR3 bases are TGTGCCAGCAGCTTAAACCCGGCGGGGTACACCGGGGAGCTGTTTTTT.

The chain combines TRBV28 with TRBJ2-7; maybe TRBD1 (5 bases). The V end lost 6 bases, the J end lost 3 bases, and 24 bases lay between the germline ends. The CDR3 totals 17 residues. Germline V gives CDR1 MDHEN, CDR2 SYDVKM. In DNA, the CDR3 is TGTGCCAGCAGCTGGGGCCTGGTGGGGCATTTTTGCTACGAGCAGTACTTC. Translating it yields CASSWGLVGHFCYEQYF. Drawing the rest from reference TRBV28 and TRBJ2-7, the complete variable domain is DVKVTQSSRYLVKRTGEKVFLECVQDMDHENMFWYRQDPGLGLRLIYFSYDVKMKEKGDIPEGYSVSREKKERFSLILESASTNQTSMYLCASSWGLVGHFCYEQYFGPGTRLTVT.